The present TCR beta chain was sequenced within a study of T cell responses to AZD1222 COVID-19 vaccine. Using immunoSEQ multiplex PCR, the repertoire was profiled, and TCRdb retains in-frame clones only, with some absent. The table has 140,000 to 150,000 clones, 80% to 90% seen once. This clone was found once. With V trimmed by 5 bases and J by 7 bases, 5 bases remained unmatched. The germline gives CDR1 LNHDA, CDR2 SQIVND (reference sequence). The CDR3 runs to 14 residues. The chain carries TRBV19 and TRBJ1-6, with TRBD1 matching 7 bases. The sequence derives from an adult in good health. Source: peripheral blood, taken on day 0 of AZD1222 vaccination. The CDR3 nucleotides are TGTGCCAGTAGTCTCCCAGGGGGGAATTCACCCCTCCACTTT. Residues: CASSLPGGNSPLHF.